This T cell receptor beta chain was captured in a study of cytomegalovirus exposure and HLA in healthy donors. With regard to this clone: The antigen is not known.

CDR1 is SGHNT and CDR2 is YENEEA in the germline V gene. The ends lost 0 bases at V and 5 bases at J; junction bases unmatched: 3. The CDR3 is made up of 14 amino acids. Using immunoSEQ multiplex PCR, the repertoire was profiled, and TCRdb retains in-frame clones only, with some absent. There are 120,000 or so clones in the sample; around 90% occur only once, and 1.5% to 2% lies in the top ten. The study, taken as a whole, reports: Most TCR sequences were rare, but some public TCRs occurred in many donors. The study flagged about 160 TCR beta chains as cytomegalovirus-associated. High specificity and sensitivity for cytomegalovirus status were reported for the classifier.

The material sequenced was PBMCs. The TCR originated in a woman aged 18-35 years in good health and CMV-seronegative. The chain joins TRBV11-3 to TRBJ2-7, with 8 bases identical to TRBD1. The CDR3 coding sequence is TGTGCCAGCAGCTTAGAGACAGGGGCGAACGAGCAGTACTTC. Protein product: CASSLETGANEQYF.